One sample yielded the 23 T cell receptor beta chains listed below, sequenced in a study of blood T cell repertoires in COVID-19. Measured with immunoSEQ multiplex PCR; TCRdb has only the in-frame clones, and not every one. The sample shows roughly 150,000 clones, more than 65% of them seen only once. The material sequenced was peripheral blood. Receptor source: a human donor in a cohort sampled during active COVID-19.

The chain joins TRBV11-1 to TRBJ2-5, with 10 bases lining up with TRBD1. Trimming at V came to 5 bases and at J to 4 bases, leaving 1 base not matched to a gene. This CDR3 region has 13 residues. Germline CDR1 is SGHAT and CDR2 is FQDESV (reference sequence). The CDR3 DNA reads TGTGCCAGCAGCCGGGACAGGGGAGAGACCCAGTACTTC. Its protein is CASSRDRGETQYF. Complete variable domain (other parts from reference TRBV11-1 and TRBJ2-5): EAEVAQSPRYKITEKSQAVAFWCDPISGHATLYWYRQILGQGPELLVQFQDESVVDDSQLPKDRFSAERLKGVDSTLKIQPAELGDSAMYLCASSRDRGETQYFGPGTRLLVL.

The V gene is TRBV10-3, the J gene TRBJ2-7; 9 positions match TRBD1. The CDR3 has 14 residues. Looked up from germline, CDR1 is ENHRY and CDR2 is SYGVKD. Trimming at V came to 6 bases and at J to 3 bases, leaving 6 bases not matched to a gene. This CDR3 reads CAISPGQGGYEQYF. CDR3 DNA: TGTGCCATCAGCCCGGGACAGGGAGGCTACGAGCAGTACTTC.

The chain carries TRBV5-1 and TRBJ1-3; D not certain. Between the trimmed V and J ends, which lost 1 base and 3 bases, there was a span of 20 bases. From germline, CDR1 is SGHRS and CDR2 YFSETQ. The CDR3 spans 18 residues. CDR3 sequence reads: CASSLTATHRVGGNTIYF. CDR3 sequence (DNA): TGCGCCAGCAGCTTGACAGCAACCCACCGAGTAGGTGGAAACACCATATATTTT.

This clone occurred once. The rearrangement links TRBV6-5 to TRBJ2-1; 7 nucleotides align to TRBD1. Germline assignment: CDR1 MNHEY and CDR2 SVGAGI. The CDR3 consists of 15 residues. V lost 4 bases, J lost 4 bases, and 7 bases stayed unmatched. The CDR3 spells CASSSVDRAYNEQFF. The DNA of the CDR3 is TGTGCCAGCAGTTCAGTCGACAGGGCTTACAATGAGCAGTTCTTC.

This clone was observed at least ten times. The chain links TRBV2 to TRBJ1-1; TRBD1 is a possible D gene (5 bases). Trimming shortened V by 7 bases and J by 4 bases, and 10 bases separated the two germline ends. Germline CDR1 SNHLY, CDR2 FYNNEI. This CDR3 is 12 amino acids long. The CDR3 coding sequence is TGTGCCAGCAAGGGGATGGGCACTGAAGCTTTCTTT. Its translation: CASKGMGTEAFF. The whole variable domain, remainder taken from reference TRBV2 and TRBJ1-1, is EPEVTQTPSHQVTQMGQEVILRCVPISNHLYFYWYRQILGQKVEFLVSFYNNEISEKSEIFDDQFSVERPDGSNFTLKIRSTKLEDSAMYFCASKGMGTEAFFGQGTRLTVV.

The V and J genes are TRBV2 and TRBJ2-5, with D tentatively TRBD1 (5 bases). The CDR3 sequence is 15 residues long. Germline assignment: CDR1 SNHLY and CDR2 FYNNEI. V gave up 7 bases and J gave up 5 bases, with 20 bases separating them. The CDR3 nucleotides are TGTGCCAGCACCCCCAGTCTCTCAGGGTACGAGACCCAGTACTTC. This sequence encodes CASTPSLSGYETQYF. The complete variable domain, with remaining parts taken from reference TRBV2 and TRBJ2-5, reads EPEVTQTPSHQVTQMGQEVILRCVPISNHLYFYWYRQILGQKVEFLVSFYNNEISEKSEIFDDQFSVERPDGSNFTLKIRSTKLEDSAMYFCASTPSLSGYETQYFGPGTRLLVL.

In its sample, this clone was seen a few times. V is TRBV7-2 and J is TRBJ1-1; TRBD1 matches at 7 bases. The V gene end was trimmed by 5 bases and the J gene end by 7 bases; junction bases not matched to a gene: 7. Looked up from germline, CDR1 is SGHTA and CDR2 is FQGNSA. CDR3 size: 13 residues. The CDR3 here is CASSLGTESEAFF. CDR3 sequence (DNA): TGTGCCAGCAGCCTTGGGACAGAGAGTGAAGCTTTCTTT.

The V and J genes are TRBV28 and TRBJ1-2; D may be TRBD1 (5 bases). The CDR3 has 16 amino acids. V lost 5 bases to trimming and J lost 8 bases, with 24 bases between them. Germline V gene sequence: CDR1 MDHEN, CDR2 SYDVKM. The CDR3 sequence is CASSTSQGYLMGGYTF. The CDR3 DNA follows: TGTGCCAGCAGTACCAGCCAGGGATACTTGATGGGCGGCTACACCTTC.

The genes are TRBV7-9 and TRBJ2-6; tentatively, D is TRBD1 (5 bases). V dropped 10 bases and J dropped 2 bases, with 15 bases sitting between them. The V gene's germline CDR1 is SEHNR and CDR2 FQNEAQ (reference sequence). This CDR3 has 15 amino acids. CDR3 DNA: TGTGCCACCCAGACAGAGTCCGCTGGGGCCAACGTCCTGACTTTC. This translates into CATQTESAGANVLTF.

This chain uses TRBV10-2 with TRBJ2-5; weak D call: TRBD2 (6 bases). This CDR3 is 15 amino acids long. V was pared by 7 bases and J by 2 bases, with 17 bases between. CDR1 is WSHSY and CDR2 is SAAADI in the germline V gene. The CDR3 spells CASTKGLRVQETQYF. The DNA of the CDR3 is TGCGCCAGCACCAAAGGACTACGAGTGCAAGAGACCCAGTACTTC.

This chain joins TRBV13 and TRBJ1-4, with 8 bases fitting TRBD1. Germline CDR1 PRHDT, CDR2 FYEKMQ (reference sequence). J was trimmed by 4 bases and V by 5 bases; bases with no gene match: 9. This CDR3 contains 16 residues. The CDR3 loop is CASSLRGQGGNEKLFF. DNA for the CDR3: TGTGCCAGCAGCCTCCGCGGACAGGGAGGTAATGAAAAACTGTTTTTT.

The chain has TRBV28 and TRBJ2-4; maybe TRBD2 (7 bases). The V gene lost 8 bases and the J gene lost 1 base, with 12 bases spanning the gap. Germline loops: CDR1 MDHEN, CDR2 SYDVKM. CDR3 length: 14 residues. CDR3 region: CASRGAGAKNIQYF. In nucleotides, the CDR3 is TGTGCCAGCCGGGGGGCGGGGGCCAAAAACATTCAGTACTTC.

The chain employs TRBV3-1 (or the pseudogene TRBV3-2) and TRBJ2-4; 12 bases align to TRBD1. Looked up from germline, CDR1 is LGHDT and CDR2 is YNNKEL (reference sequence). This CDR3 contains 15 residues. The ends lost 5 bases at V and 6 bases at J; junction bases unmatched: 5. The CDR3 DNA is TGTGCCAGCAGCGACCGGGACAGGGGGCCAAACATTCAGTACTTC. Amino acid sequence: CASSDRDRGPNIQYF.

The chain has TRBV1 and TRBJ2-3; the D call TRBD1 from the table was never checked on the DNA. TRBV1 is reported as a pseudogene. The CDR3 totals 17 residues. CDR3 nucleotide sequence: TGCACCAGCAGCCAAGTCTCCTCGACATTTCGCACAGATACGCAGTATTTT. Translation gives CTSSQVSSTFRTDTQYF.

The V and J genes are TRBV28 and TRBJ2-7; D is perhaps TRBD1 (6 bases). Per germline, CDR1 MDHEN and CDR2 SYDVKM. The V end was cut by 3 bases, the J end by 3 bases, with 15 bases between. The CDR3 spans 15 residues. The DNA of the CDR3 is TGTGCCAGCAGTTTTACCGCAGGGGATCGCTACGAGCAGTACTTC. Residues: CASSFTAGDRYEQYF.

The rearrangement links TRBV9 to TRBJ2-3; D not resolved. With 4 bases removed from V and 7 bases from J, the gap between germline ends came to 10 bases. This CDR3 region has 12 residues. Germline CDR1 SGDLS, CDR2 YYNGEE. CDR3 in amino acids: CASSPDLNTQYF. CDR3 in DNA: TGTGCCAGCAGCCCAGACTTGAATACGCAGTATTTT.

The chain recombines TRBV24-1 with TRBJ1-1; D gene uncertain. Between the trimmed V and J ends, which lost 0 bases and 3 bases, there was a span of 10 bases. Germline CDR1 KGHDR, CDR2 SFDVKD. The CDR3 covers 15 residues. In DNA, the CDR3 is TGTGCCACCAGTGATTTGGGGCCTTGGGACACTGAAGCTTTCTTT. This gives the protein CATSDLGPWDTEAFF.

The V call is TRBV18, the J call TRBJ2-6; 11 bases match TRBD1. Germline V CDR1 and CDR2: KGHSH, LQKENI. Trimming cost V 2 bases and J 3 bases; bases outside gene matches: 3. The CDR3 runs 17 residues. In nucleotides, the CDR3 is TGTGCCAGCTCACCAACGGGACAGGGGGTTGGGGCCAACGTCCTGACTTTC. Translation gives CASSPTGQGVGANVLTF.

V gene TRBV10-3 combines with J gene TRBJ2-7, with TRBD1 matching 8 bases. Per germline, CDR1 ENHRY and CDR2 SYGVKD. There are 14 residues in the CDR3. J gave up 6 bases and V 6 bases, and 10 bases lay outside the gene matches. This CDR3 reads CAISPDRDVSEQYF. DNA for the CDR3: TGTGCCATCAGCCCGGACAGGGATGTGTCCGAGCAGTACTTC.

The DNA of the CDR3 is TGCAGCGTTGAGAGACAGGGTGAGAGCTATGGCTACACCTTC. Translation gives CSVERQGESYGYTF. V and J are TRBV29-1 and TRBJ1-2; 7 nucleotides line up with TRBD1. CDR3 size: 14 residues. Unmatched junction bases numbered 8, after V lost 3 bases and J lost 4 bases. Germline lookup yields CDR1 SQVTM and CDR2 ANQGSEA. The full variable domain, its missing parts supplied by reference TRBV29-1 and TRBJ1-2, is SAVISQKPSRDICQRGTSLTIQCQVDSQVTMMFWYRQQPGQSLTLIATANQGSEATYESGFVIDKFPISRPNLTFSTLTVSNMSPEDSSIYLCSVERQGESYGYTFGSGTRLTVV.

This clone has just one count. The J gene is TRBJ1-1, the V gene TRBV9; the D gene is possibly TRBD1 (6 bases). The length of the CDR3 is 14 residues. Trimming removed 4 bases at V and 5 bases at J, with 15 bases between. The germline CDR1 and CDR2 sequences are SGDLS and YYNGEE. In nucleotides, the CDR3 is TGTGCCAGCAGCCTAACCCCTCAGGGGACTGAAGCTTTCTTT. Amino acid sequence: CASSLTPQGTEAFF. Variable domain in full (rest from reference TRBV9 and TRBJ1-1): DSGVTQTPKHLITATGQRVTLRCSPRSGDLSVYWYQQSLDQGLQFLIQYYNGEERAKGNILERFSAQQFPDLHSELNLSSLELGDSALYFCASSLTPQGTEAFFGQGTRLTVV.

V is TRBV2 and J is TRBJ2-5, with 7 bases identical to TRBD1. V was pared by 6 bases and J by 0 bases, with 7 bases of the junction left unmatched. The CDR3 totals 15 residues. CDR1 and CDR2 from the germline V gene are SNHLY and FYNNEI. CDR3 sequence (DNA): TGTGCCAGCAGGGCCAGGGGGTCTTACCAAGAGACCCAGTACTTC. Protein: CASRARGSYQETQYF.

V and J are TRBV27 and TRBJ2-7; the match to TRBD1 covers 8 bases. Looked up from germline, CDR1 is MNHEY and CDR2 is SMNVEV (reference sequence). With 8 bases clipped from V and 1 base from J, the junction kept 13 bases outside the gene matches. This CDR3 spans 16 amino acids. DNA of the CDR3: TGTGCCAGCCGTTCTCTGGGACAGGCCTTATCCTACGAGCAGTACTTC. Translated: CASRSLGQALSYEQYF.